Listed below are T cell receptor beta chains from one sample, sequenced in a study of Graves' ophthalmopathy and Graves' hyperthyroidism. TCRdb re-analysed the multiplex PCR reads in MiXCR, keeping a single row per CDR3 protein. The sample records roughly 230,000 distinct CDR3 sequences, about a fifth being singletons. Sequencing was performed on peripheral blood. These receptors were collected from a woman between 45 and 65 years old with Graves' ophthalmopathy. Both conserved end residues are part of each CDR3. The D gene is left open where the match is weak.

j_call: TRBJ1-5; v_call: TRBV7-9; d_call: TRBD1; cdr3_aa: CASSTTGTGNQPQHF
j_call: TRBJ2-4; v_call: TRBV12-3/TRBV12-4; d_call: -; cdr3_aa: CASSFRRGLAKNIQYF
j_call: TRBJ1-6; v_call: TRBV6-5; d_call: TRBD1; cdr3_aa: CASQGQARSPLHF
j_call: TRBJ2-7; v_call: TRBV27; d_call: -; cdr3_aa: CASKTRGTAAFYEQYF
j_call: TRBJ2-2; v_call: TRBV11-2; d_call: TRBD2; cdr3_aa: CASSLSLAGPAGELFF
j_call: TRBJ1-1; v_call: TRBV12-3/TRBV12-4; d_call: -; cdr3_aa: CASSLQGKAEAFF
j_call: TRBJ1-1; v_call: TRBV27; d_call: -; cdr3_aa: CASSHGSTEAFF
j_call: TRBJ2-7; v_call: TRBV4-1; d_call: -; cdr3_aa: CASSQVLIGATYEQYF
j_call: TRBJ2-2; v_call: TRBV30; d_call: TRBD1; cdr3_aa: CAWSVGQGRTGELFF
j_call: TRBJ2-7; v_call: TRBV28; d_call: -; cdr3_aa: CATTTYEQYF
j_call: TRBJ2-4; v_call: TRBV28; d_call: -; cdr3_aa: CASSFGTAKNIQYF
j_call: TRBJ2-5; v_call: TRBV2; d_call: -; cdr3_aa: CASSVVETQYF
j_call: TRBJ2-5; v_call: TRBV2; d_call: TRBD2; cdr3_aa: CASSISGGPQETQYF
j_call: TRBJ2-6; v_call: TRBV18; d_call: -; cdr3_aa: CASSPFEGIGANVLTF
j_call: TRBJ2-5; v_call: TRBV12-3/TRBV12-4; d_call: TRBD2; cdr3_aa: CASSLVSGRAGETQYF
j_call: TRBJ2-7; v_call: TRBV9; d_call: -; cdr3_aa: CASSPIHSYEQYF
j_call: TRBJ1-2; v_call: TRBV7-9; d_call: -; cdr3_aa: CASSLMGRGGGYTF
j_call: TRBJ1-2; v_call: TRBV27; d_call: TRBD1; cdr3_aa: CASSPNAQGGYGYTF
j_call: TRBJ1-2; v_call: TRBV12-3/TRBV12-4; d_call: -; cdr3_aa: CASSPPSDYGYTF
j_call: TRBJ2-5; v_call: TRBV7-9; d_call: -; cdr3_aa: CASSFSSTRGAETQYF
j_call: TRBJ1-2; v_call: TRBV30; d_call: -; cdr3_aa: CAWSAAIVYGYTF
j_call: TRBJ2-2; v_call: TRBV6-2/TRBV6-3; d_call: TRBD1; cdr3_aa: CASSLHPGQKGETNTGELFF
j_call: TRBJ2-7; v_call: TRBV19; d_call: TRBD2; cdr3_aa: CASSRGLAGGYEQYF
j_call: TRBJ1-6; v_call: TRBV27; d_call: -; cdr3_aa: CASTIRGGASSPLHF
j_call: TRBJ2-7; v_call: TRBV15; d_call: TRBD2; cdr3_aa: CATKLAGGIYEQYF
j_call: TRBJ1-5; v_call: TRBV6-1; d_call: -; cdr3_aa: CASGPLGSGNQPQHF
j_call: TRBJ2-7; v_call: TRBV28; d_call: TRBD2; cdr3_aa: CASSLIAGAFYEQYF
j_call: TRBJ2-7; v_call: TRBV30; d_call: -; cdr3_aa: CAWSVGVPPYEQYF
j_call: TRBJ2-7; v_call: TRBV5-1; d_call: TRBD1; cdr3_aa: CASSPGTGTDEQYF
j_call: TRBJ2-3; v_call: TRBV6-5; d_call: TRBD1; cdr3_aa: CASSYSGTATDTQYF
j_call: TRBJ2-5; v_call: TRBV4-2; d_call: -; cdr3_aa: CASSQPQETQYF
j_call: TRBJ1-6; v_call: TRBV6-1; d_call: TRBD1; cdr3_aa: CASSAQAGTGGSPLHF
j_call: TRBJ2-5; v_call: TRBV9; d_call: -; cdr3_aa: CASSVGIGRQETQYF
j_call: TRBJ2-7; v_call: TRBV9; d_call: -; cdr3_aa: CASSPRLGRIYEQYF
j_call: TRBJ2-4; v_call: TRBV20-1; d_call: TRBD2; cdr3_aa: CSARASGRAENIQYF
j_call: TRBJ1-2; v_call: TRBV28; d_call: -; cdr3_aa: CAGSPLSNYGYTF
j_call: TRBJ2-7; v_call: TRBV25-1; d_call: TRBD1; cdr3_aa: CASSELRVGQVGVYEQYF
j_call: TRBJ1-5; v_call: TRBV11-2; d_call: -; cdr3_aa: CASSFGGGFSNQPQHF
j_call: TRBJ1-2; v_call: TRBV6-2/TRBV6-3; d_call: -; cdr3_aa: CASSYSTRGVYGYTF
j_call: TRBJ1-3; v_call: TRBV15; d_call: -; cdr3_aa: CATSGGNSNYGNTIYF
j_call: TRBJ2-7; v_call: TRBV29-1; d_call: -; cdr3_aa: CSVGSLNSAYEQYF
j_call: TRBJ1-2; v_call: TRBV30; d_call: -; cdr3_aa: CAWSESNYGYTF
j_call: TRBJ1-5; v_call: TRBV6-1; d_call: -; cdr3_aa: CASSEITLNQPQHF
j_call: TRBJ2-7; v_call: TRBV4-2; d_call: TRBD2; cdr3_aa: CASSHLAGGVSEQYF
j_call: TRBJ1-5; v_call: TRBV6-5; d_call: TRBD1; cdr3_aa: CASSYRGTGVGNQPQHF
j_call: TRBJ2-2; v_call: TRBV2; d_call: -; cdr3_aa: CASGVHSTGELFF
j_call: TRBJ1-2; v_call: TRBV5-1; d_call: -; cdr3_aa: CASSSNPGRYGYTF
j_call: TRBJ2-6; v_call: TRBV15; d_call: -; cdr3_aa: CATSRAGAGANVLTF
j_call: TRBJ2-4; v_call: TRBV28; d_call: TRBD1; cdr3_aa: CASRAPGQGFQPQYF
j_call: TRBJ2-2; v_call: TRBV7-9; d_call: -; cdr3_aa: CASRPGGRNTGELFF
j_call: TRBJ2-7; v_call: TRBV19; d_call: TRBD2; cdr3_aa: CASSIYGTSGTYEQYF